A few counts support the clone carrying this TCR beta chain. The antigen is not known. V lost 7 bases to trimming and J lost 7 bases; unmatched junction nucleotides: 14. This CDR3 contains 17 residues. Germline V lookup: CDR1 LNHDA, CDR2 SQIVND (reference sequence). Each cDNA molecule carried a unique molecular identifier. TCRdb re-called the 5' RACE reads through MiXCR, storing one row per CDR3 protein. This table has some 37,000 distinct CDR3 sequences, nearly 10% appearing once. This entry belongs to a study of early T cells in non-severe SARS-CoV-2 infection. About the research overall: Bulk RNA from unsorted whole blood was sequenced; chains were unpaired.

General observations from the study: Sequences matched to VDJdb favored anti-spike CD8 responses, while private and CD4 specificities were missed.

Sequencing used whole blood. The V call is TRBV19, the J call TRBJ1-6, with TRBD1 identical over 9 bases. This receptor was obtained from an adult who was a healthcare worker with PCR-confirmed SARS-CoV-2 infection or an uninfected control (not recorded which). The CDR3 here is CASKVVGTGNVNSPLHF. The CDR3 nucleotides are TGTGCCAGTAAGGTCGTGGGGACAGGGAATGTGAATTCACCCCTCCACTTT.